The 3 T cell receptor beta chains below all came from one sample that was sequenced in a study of cytomegalovirus exposure and HLA in healthy donors (dated by TCRdb to about 2017). The library was made by the immunoSEQ multiplex PCR assay. Imported from immuneACCESS, the table was reduced by TCRdb to in-frame sequences with V and J called. These copies leave out some clones; in studies compared against another copy, an unresolved V gene accounts for under half, and the cause of the remainder is not known. The sample contains 90,000 to 120,000 clones, about 85% of them found a single time. 3% to 3.5% of the sample lies in the top ten. The sequencing input was PBMCs. The receptors were sampled from a woman between 18 and 29 years old in good health and CMV-seronegative.

In its sample, this clone was seen once. The V gene is TRBV6-1, the J gene TRBJ2-7, with 8 bases aligning to TRBD2. This CDR3 is 15 amino acids long. Germline V CDR1 and CDR2: MNHNS, SASEGT. J was trimmed by 6 bases and V by 2 bases; bases with no gene match: 9. CDR3 loop: CASSEYVGGALEQYF. The CDR3 coding sequence is TGTGCCAGCAGTGAATATGTCGGGGGGGCCCTCGAGCAGTACTTC.

This clone was observed once. The rearrangement joins TRBV6-1 to TRBJ2-7, with 7 bases that match TRBD1. J gave up 0 bases and V 3 bases, and 5 bases lay outside the gene matches. The germline V gene encodes CDR1 MNHNS and CDR2 SASEGT. This CDR3 spans 15 amino acids. The CDR3 spells CASSDPGGSSYEQYF. Here the CDR3 DNA reads TGTGCCAGCAGTGATCCAGGGGGAAGCTCCTACGAGCAGTACTTC.

The V gene is TRBV10-1, the J gene TRBJ2-1; 10 bases are a match to TRBD2. Germline V CDR1 and CDR2: WNHNN, SYGVQD (reference sequence). Trimming removed 2 bases from V and 5 bases from J; junction bases left unmatched: 3. This CDR3 region has 15 residues. CDR3 protein: CASSERSGGDNEQFF. CDR3 DNA: TGCGCCAGCAGTGAGAGAAGCGGGGGGGACAATGAGCAGTTCTTC.